This paragraph covers one T cell receptor beta chain sequence. The antigen remains unidentified. These data come from a study of response to subunit inactivated influenza vaccine. Study-wide results and caveats: Authors suggested each seasonal flu vaccination may recruit only limited numbers of new T cells.

This CDR3 is 16 amino acids long. The trim removed 0 bases at V and 5 bases at J, leaving 7 bases unmatched. TCRdb itself ran the RT-PCR reads through MiXCR, one entry per CDR3 protein. The repertoire holds about 520,000 distinct CDR3 sequences, with about a tenth as singletons. This material consisted of PBMCs from blood, taken about 40 days after vaccination. This TCR derives from a man over 45 who received an inactivated influenza vaccine. J is TRBJ1-5 and V is TRBV12-3 or TRBV12-4; 7 positions match TRBD1. The CDR3 bases are TGTGCCAGCAGTTTAGCACGACAGGGAAATGATCAGCCCCAGCATTTT. Amino acids: CASSLARQGNDQPQHF.